These T cell receptor beta chains were read from a single sample in a study of radiotherapy plus CTLA-4 blockade in lung cancer. Clones were read by immunoSEQ multiplex PCR, and TCRdb kept only the in-frame ones, dropping some. This sample carries 95,000 to 150,000 clones, about nine tenths of them seen once, and the ten largest clones take over 6%. This sample comprised peripheral blood, obtained from a patient treated with radiotherapy plus ipilimumab. The source of these receptors is a human donor with non-small cell lung cancer that progressed on radiotherapy plus ipilimumab. Each CDR3 is given with its conserved first and last residue. The order of the fields is D gene, clone size, J gene, V gene, CDR3 DNA, CDR3 protein. The D gene is left open where the match is weak. Clone size appears in some rows only: once, few, many, or a class for an expanded clone.

D gene: TRBD2; clone size: -; J gene: TRBJ2-7; V gene: TRBV29-1; CDR3 DNA: TGCAGCGTTGAGCGGGGGGGGGAGGAGCAGTACTTC; CDR3 protein: CSVERGGEEQYF
D gene: -; clone size: -; J gene: TRBJ1-2; V gene: TRBV9; CDR3 DNA: TGTGCCAGCAGCGTAGGACAAGAGGGCAACTATGGCTACACCTTC; CDR3 protein: CASSVGQEGNYGYTF
D gene: -; clone size: -; J gene: TRBJ1-1; V gene: TRBV5-1; CDR3 DNA: TGCGCCAGCAGCTTGCAGCTGAACACTGAAGCTTTCTTT; CDR3 protein: CASSLQLNTEAFF
D gene: -; clone size: -; J gene: TRBJ2-3; V gene: TRBV5-1; CDR3 DNA: TGCGCCAGCAGCTCATGGAAGGGGCATACAGATACGCAGTATTTT; CDR3 protein: CASSSWKGHTDTQYF
D gene: TRBD2; clone size: -; J gene: TRBJ2-3; V gene: TRBV10-3; CDR3 DNA: TGTGCCATCAAGGGCGGGAGTATGGTAGATACGCAGTATTTT; CDR3 protein: CAIKGGSMVDTQYF
D gene: -; clone size: -; J gene: TRBJ2-2; V gene: TRBV9; CDR3 DNA: TGTGCCAGCAGCGTCCGGGACACTCATAACGGGGAGCTGTTTTTT; CDR3 protein: CASSVRDTHNGELFF
D gene: -; clone size: -; J gene: TRBJ2-5; V gene: TRBV27; CDR3 DNA: TGTGCCAGCAGTTTAAGGTTTGGCCCGGAGACCCAGTACTTC; CDR3 protein: CASSLRFGPETQYF
D gene: -; clone size: -; J gene: TRBJ2-1; V gene: TRBV10-1; CDR3 DNA: TGCGCCAGCAGTGAGACCTTGAGGTTAGACTACAATGAGCAGTTCTTC; CDR3 protein: CASSETLRLDYNEQFF
D gene: -; clone size: -; J gene: TRBJ1-1; V gene: TRBV14; CDR3 DNA: TGTGCCAGCAGCCCGTACAGGGTTGACCGGAACACTGAAGCTTTCTTT; CDR3 protein: CASSPYRVDRNTEAFF
D gene: -; clone size: -; J gene: TRBJ2-1; V gene: TRBV5-6; CDR3 DNA: TGTGCCAGCAGCTTGGCGATTATCGGGGTGGGGCAGTTCTTC; CDR3 protein: CASSLAIIGVGQFF
D gene: -; clone size: -; J gene: TRBJ1-2; V gene: TRBV9; CDR3 DNA: TGTGCCAGCAGCGTGGCACAAACAAGCGGCTATGGCTACACCTTC; CDR3 protein: CASSVAQTSGYGYTF
D gene: -; clone size: -; J gene: TRBJ2-5; V gene: TRBV15; CDR3 DNA: TGTGCCACCAGCAGAGTTATCATCGGGGTAGGAGAGACCCAGTACTTC; CDR3 protein: CATSRVIIGVGETQYF
D gene: -; clone size: -; J gene: TRBJ2-5; V gene: TRBV11-2; CDR3 DNA: TGTGCCAGCAGCTTATGGAACCAAGAGACCCAGTACTTC; CDR3 protein: CASSLWNQETQYF
D gene: -; clone size: once; J gene: TRBJ2-7; V gene: TRBV9; CDR3 DNA: TGTGCCAGCAGCACGCTCGGGGGAGAGCAGTACTTC; CDR3 protein: CASSTLGGEQYF
D gene: TRBD1; clone size: -; J gene: TRBJ1-2; V gene: TRBV30; CDR3 DNA: TGTGCCTGGAGGGACAGGGGAAATAACTATGGCTACACCTTC; CDR3 protein: CAWRDRGNNYGYTF
D gene: -; clone size: -; J gene: TRBJ1-2; V gene: TRBV5-1; CDR3 DNA: TGCGCCAGCAGCTTCTGGGGGGTAACCGTTGAGGGCTATGGCTACACCTTC; CDR3 protein: CASSFWGVTVEGYGYTF
D gene: TRBD1; clone size: -; J gene: TRBJ2-6; V gene: TRBV27; CDR3 DNA: TGTGCCAGCAGTTTATTCCGGGGACAGGGTAGACCCACTGGGGCCAACGTCCTGACTTTC; CDR3 protein: CASSLFRGQGRPTGANVLTF
D gene: -; clone size: -; J gene: TRBJ2-7; V gene: TRBV6-1; CDR3 DNA: TGTGCCAGCTCGGGTTCCTACGAGCAGTACTTC; CDR3 protein: CASSGSYEQYF
D gene: -; clone size: -; J gene: TRBJ1-1; V gene: TRBV5-1; CDR3 DNA: TGCGCCAGCAGCTCCAGGGTAGGGGACACTGAAGCTTTCTTT; CDR3 protein: CASSSRVGDTEAFF
D gene: -; clone size: -; J gene: TRBJ2-7; V gene: TRBV5-1; CDR3 DNA: TGCGCCAGCAGCTCCGGCTACGAGCAGTACTTC; CDR3 protein: CASSSGYEQYF
D gene: TRBD2; clone size: -; J gene: TRBJ2-3; V gene: TRBV4-1; CDR3 DNA: TGCGCCAGCAGCCAAGAACCAGGCGGGACTAGCGGGAGGGGGGATACGCAGTATTTT; CDR3 protein: CASSQEPGGTSGRGDTQYF
D gene: -; clone size: -; J gene: TRBJ2-7; V gene: TRBV30; CDR3 DNA: TGTGCCTGGTCTAGGGTGGGGTCAGAGCAGTACTTC; CDR3 protein: CAWSRVGSEQYF
D gene: TRBD2; clone size: -; J gene: TRBJ2-7; V gene: TRBV7-9; CDR3 DNA: TGTGCCAGCAGCCTCCTAGCGGGAGGCTACGAGCAGTACTTC; CDR3 protein: CASSLLAGGYEQYF
D gene: -; clone size: -; J gene: TRBJ1-2; V gene: TRBV6-1; CDR3 DNA: TGTGCCAGCAGTCGACGAAAGAACTATGGCTACACCTTC; CDR3 protein: CASSRRKNYGYTF
D gene: -; clone size: -; J gene: TRBJ2-3; V gene: TRBV9; CDR3 DNA: TGTGCCAGCGGTCGCGGCACAGATACGCAGTATTTT; CDR3 protein: CASGRGTDTQYF
D gene: -; clone size: -; J gene: TRBJ1-1; V gene: TRBV25-1; CDR3 DNA: TGTGCCAGCAGTGAATCGTGGGGGGAGAACACTGAAGCTTTCTTT; CDR3 protein: CASSESWGENTEAFF
D gene: -; clone size: -; J gene: TRBJ2-3; V gene: TRBV5-1; CDR3 DNA: TGCGCCAGCAGCTTGGGAACCCTCACAGATACGCAGTATTTT; CDR3 protein: CASSLGTLTDTQYF
D gene: -; clone size: once; J gene: TRBJ2-1; V gene: TRBV6-1; CDR3 DNA: TGTGCCAGCAGTGGCAGCCTTCTCTACAATGAGCAGTTCTTC; CDR3 protein: CASSGSLLYNEQFF
D gene: -; clone size: once; J gene: TRBJ2-2; V gene: TRBV5-1; CDR3 DNA: TGCGCCAGCAGCTTCTCAGGGGCGCCCACCGGGGAGCTGTTTTTT; CDR3 protein: CASSFSGAPTGELFF
D gene: -; clone size: once; J gene: TRBJ2-1; V gene: TRBV9; CDR3 DNA: TGTGCCAGCAGCGTAGCGGTGGGATCCTACAATGAGCAGTTCTTC; CDR3 protein: CASSVAVGSYNEQFF
D gene: TRBD2; clone size: -; J gene: TRBJ2-7; V gene: TRBV11-3; CDR3 DNA: TGTGCCAGCAGCCGAACTAGCGGGAGTTTCTACGAGCAGTACTTC; CDR3 protein: CASSRTSGSFYEQYF
D gene: TRBD2; clone size: -; J gene: TRBJ2-7; V gene: TRBV7-8; CDR3 DNA: TGTGCCAGCGCTCCGGGACTAGCGGTATTGTTTTCCTACGAGCAGTACTTC; CDR3 protein: CASAPGLAVLFSYEQYF
D gene: TRBD2; clone size: -; J gene: TRBJ2-7; V gene: TRBV4-2; CDR3 DNA: TGTGCCAGCAGCCAAGCTTCGGGCGGGAGGGCCCACGAGCAGTACTTC; CDR3 protein: CASSQASGGRAHEQYF
D gene: -; clone size: -; J gene: TRBJ1-1; V gene: TRBV5-4; CDR3 DNA: TGTGCCAGCAGCTTGGCTGGGGACACTGAAGCTTTCTTT; CDR3 protein: CASSLAGDTEAFF
D gene: -; clone size: -; J gene: TRBJ2-4; V gene: TRBV4-2; CDR3 DNA: TGTGCCAGCAGCCAAGACACAGCCAAAAACATTCAGTACTTC; CDR3 protein: CASSQDTAKNIQYF